This TCR beta chain derives from a study of spatial heterogeneity in lung cancer. The CDR3 has 14 residues. CDR1 is KGHDR, CDR2 SFDVKD, per germline. The V end was cut by 10 bases, the J end by 4 bases, with 16 bases between. Indicated time point: sample taken at primary tumor resection. Untreated early-stage non-small cell lung cancer patients, 70 to 85 in total, were the donors. Details on this clonotype: This beta chain is off target for a library built for alpha chains, so its abundance means little.

TCRdb re-derived calls from the 5' RACE reads in MiXCR, one entry per CDR3 protein. This sample has 5,000 to 6,500 distinct CDR3 sequences; approximately 12% occur once, and the top ten carry more than 15%. Material: lung tissue, obtained at surgery. The source of this sequence is a human donor with early-stage non-small cell lung cancer. This rearrangement joins TRBV24-1 to TRBJ2-1; weak D call: TRBD1 (6 bases). The CDR3 bases are TGTGCCACAAGAGGGGCAGGGGAATACAATGAGCAGTTCTTC. Protein product: CATRGAGEYNEQFF.